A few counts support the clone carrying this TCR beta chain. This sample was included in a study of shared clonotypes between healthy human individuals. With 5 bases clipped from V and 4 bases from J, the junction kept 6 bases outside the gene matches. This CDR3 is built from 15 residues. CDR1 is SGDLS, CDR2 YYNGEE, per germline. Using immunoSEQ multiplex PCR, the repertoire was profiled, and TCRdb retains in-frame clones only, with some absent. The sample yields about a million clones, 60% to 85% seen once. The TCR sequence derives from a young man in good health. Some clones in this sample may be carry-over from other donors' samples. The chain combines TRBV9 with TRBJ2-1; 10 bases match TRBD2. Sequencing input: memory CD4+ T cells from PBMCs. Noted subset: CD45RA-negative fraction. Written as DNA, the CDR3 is TGTGCCAGCAGTGATGGACTAGCGGAGTACAATGAGCAGTTCTTC. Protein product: CASSDGLAEYNEQFF.